This T cell receptor beta chain was sequenced during a study of cytomegalovirus exposure and HLA in healthy donors. Comments on this clone: Antigen: not known.

In germline, CDR1 is SNHLY, CDR2 FYNNEI. The CDR3 has 15 amino acids. Trimming pared 7 bases from V and 4 bases from J, leaving 19 bases between. The study, taken as a whole, reports: In a later analysis, most CMV-associated TCR beta chains appeared HLA-restricted.

The PCR had 60 Vbeta and 13 Jbeta primers. Data came from immunoSEQ multiplex PCR; TCRdb stores just in-frame clones and leaves some out. The profile shows hundreds of thousands of clones, approximately 80% of them singletons. Sequencing was done on a sample of PBMCs. The chain is built from TRBV2 and TRBJ2-5; possible D gene TRBD1, 5 bases. The receptor was derived from a male donor in good health and CMV-seronegative. The CDR3 DNA sequence: TGTGCCAGCAAGTTCCTGAAAGGGGCCTTAGAGACCCAGTACTTC. As protein: CASKFLKGALETQYF.